Included here is one T cell receptor beta chain sequence, with context. Its specificity is not known. This sample stems from a study of long-term antiretroviral therapy in people with HIV. Study-level results: Within the repertoire, clones expanded before ART were dominant at all time points. Patients on ART gained diversity, which nonetheless stayed below transplant donor controls.

The study drew at least one pre-ART and at least two post-ART PBMC samples from every donor. Samples held about 0.9-10 million cryopreserved PBMC, and DNA extraction followed. The CDR3 runs 15 residues. The V gene's germline CDR1 is MNHEY and CDR2 SVGAGI. The V and J ends lost 4 bases and 0 bases respectively, with 13 bases between them. Investigators performed immunoSEQ version v3.0 at survey level. Repertoires were generated with immunoSEQ multiplex PCR, while TCRdb's copy carries only in-frame clones and drops some. Among around 29,000 clones listed, roughly 85% were seen once. The specimen was unsorted PBMCs, collected 1.1 years after starting antiretroviral therapy. The receptor's source is a man between 18 and 29 years old with HIV. V gene TRBV6-5 combines with J gene TRBJ2-7; D is possibly TRBD1 (6 bases). The DNA for the CDR3 is TGTGCCAGCAGTTGGGGGACATATGACTCCTACGAGCAGTACTTC. Residues: CASSWGTYDSYEQYF.